The 31 T cell receptor beta chains in this list originate from one sample, sequenced in a study of cytomegalovirus exposure and HLA in healthy donors. Researchers ran the PCR with 60 Vbeta and 13 Jbeta primers. Assay used: immunoSEQ multiplex PCR; TCRdb lists only in-frame clones, some missing. The sample contains about 96,000 clones, 65% to 85% of which appear only once. Sequencing used PBMCs. These receptors all come from a female donor in good health and CMV-seropositive.

Many counts were recorded for this clone. The V and J genes are TRBV7-9 and TRBJ1-2; the D is unclear. V lost 1 base and J lost 8, with 11 bases in between. Germline V lookup: CDR1 SEHNR, CDR2 FQNEAQ (reference sequence). This CDR3 has 13 amino acids. The CDR3 sequence: CASSLGQANGYTF. The DNA for the CDR3 is TGTGCCAGCAGCTTAGGCCAGGCCAACGGCTACACCTTC.

This chain uses TRBV29-1 with TRBJ2-5; weak D call: TRBD2 (7 bases). The CDR3 runs to 12 residues. V gave up 7 bases and J gave up 4 bases, with 13 bases separating them. Germline V lookup: CDR1 SQVTM, CDR2 ANQGSEA. The CDR3 here is CSASGGRETQYF. The CDR3 bases are TGCAGCGCGTCGGGGGGCCGAGAGACCCAGTACTTC.

V and J are TRBV4-1 and TRBJ2-2; the D gene is possibly TRBD1 (6 bases). Germline V lookup: CDR1 MGHRA, CDR2 YSYEKL. The CDR3 has 15 residues. Deletions cut 6 bases from V and 1 base from J, with 12 bases between. The CDR3 sequence: CASRATGRNTGELFF. The CDR3 DNA reads TGCGCCAGCAGGGCCACAGGGAGGAACACCGGGGAGCTGTTTTTT.

CDR3 nucleotides: TGCGCCAGCAGTGAGTCGGGGGGGCTAGCGGAGTACGAGCAGTACTTC. Protein: CASSESGGLAEYEQYF. V is TRBV10-1 and J is TRBJ2-7; maybe TRBD2 (7 bases). The germline gives CDR1 WNHNN, CDR2 SYGVQD (reference sequence). This CDR3 contains 16 residues. V was shortened by 0 bases and J by 4 bases, with 16 bases between the two germline ends.

About this clone itself: One end of the junction varies from germline; a read error may be responsible. This rearrangement joins TRBV7-2 to TRBJ2-5; TRBD2 aligns across 11 bases. This CDR3 region has 17 residues. The germline CDR1 and CDR2 sequences are SGHTA and FQGNSA. DNA of the CDR3: TGTGCCAGCATACCGGGACTAGCGGATTCTTACCAAGAGGCCCAGTACTTC. Translating gives CASIPGLADSYQEAQYF.

The chain employs TRBV28 and TRBJ1-3; D is ambiguous. With 4 bases removed from V and 0 bases from J, the gap between germline ends came to 10 bases. Germline values: CDR1 MDHEN, CDR2 SYDVKM. The length of the CDR3 is 15 residues. CDR3 sequence: CASSWGAISGNTIYF. In DNA form, the CDR3 reads TGTGCCAGCAGTTGGGGAGCCATCTCTGGAAACACCATATATTTT. The full variable domain, its missing parts supplied by reference TRBV28 and TRBJ1-3, is DVKVTQSSRYLVKRTGEKVFLECVQDMDHENMFWYRQDPGLGLRLIYFSYDVKMKEKGDIPEGYSVSREKKERFSLILESASTNQTSMYLCASSWGAISGNTIYFGEGSWLTVV.

CDR3 region: CASSRSGRSEAFF. As DNA, the CDR3 is TGTGCCAGTAGTCGATCGGGGAGGAGTGAAGCTTTCTTT. The genes are TRBV19 and TRBJ1-1; D remains ambiguous. The CDR3 sequence is 13 residues long. In germline, CDR1 is LNHDA, CDR2 SQIVND (reference sequence). V lost 5 bases and J lost 7, with 14 bases in between. Complete variable domain (other parts from reference TRBV19 and TRBJ1-1): DGGITQSPKYLFRKEGQNVTLSCEQNLNHDAMYWYRQDPGQGLRLIYYSQIVNDFQKGDIAEGYSVSREKKESFPLTVTSAQKNPTAFYLCASSRSGRSEAFFGQGTRLTVV.

V gene TRBV6-4 combines with J gene TRBJ2-3, with 9 bases fitting TRBD1. Trimming took 0 bases from V and 6 from J; bases not matched to a gene: 4. Germline V lookup: CDR1 MRHNA, CDR2 SNTAGT. This CDR3 spans 15 amino acids. As DNA, the CDR3 is TGTGCCAGCAGTGACTCGACAGGGGGAGTGGATACGCAGTATTTT. This gives the protein CASSDSTGGVDTQYF.

The chain is built from TRBV4-2 and TRBJ1-1; 9 nucleotides match TRBD1. CDR3 length: 15 residues. CDR1 is LGHNA, CDR2 YNFKEQ, per germline. Unmatched junction bases numbered 0, after V lost 1 base and J lost 0 bases. CDR3 nucleotide sequence: TGTGCCAGCAGCCAAGGGGACAGGGTGAACACTGAAGCTTTCTTT. Encoded protein: CASSQGDRVNTEAFF.

J is TRBJ2-5 and V is TRBV29-1; the match to TRBD1 covers 11 bases. With 4 bases clipped from V and 5 bases from J, the junction kept 3 bases outside the gene matches. The germline V gene has CDR1 SQVTM and CDR2 ANQGSEA. The CDR3 is 13 amino acids. The CDR3 spells CSVGDRGGETQYF. The CDR3 DNA reads as TGCAGCGTTGGGGACAGGGGGGGGGAGACCCAGTACTTC. Looking up the rest from reference TRBV29-1 and TRBJ2-5 gives the full variable domain: SAVISQKPSRDICQRGTSLTIQCQVDSQVTMMFWYRQQPGQSLTLIATANQGSEATYESGFVIDKFPISRPNLTFSTLTVSNMSPEDSSIYLCSVGDRGGETQYFGPGTRLLVL.

In its sample, this clone was seen a few times. J is TRBJ1-1 and V is TRBV5-1; TRBD1 agrees at 8 bases. The germline gives CDR1 SGHRS, CDR2 YFSETQ. The CDR3 length is 13 residues. Trimming cost V 2 bases and J 4 bases; bases outside gene matches: 1. The CDR3 DNA follows: TGCGCCAGCAGCTTCACAGGGGGCACTGAAGCTTTCTTT. As protein: CASSFTGGTEAFF.

The CDR3 coding sequence is TGTGCCTGGAGTGCCCCGGGACTAGCCTTTTACGAGCAGTACTTC. Protein: CAWSAPGLAFYEQYF. The chain carries TRBV30 and TRBJ2-7, with 9 bases fitting TRBD2. The germline gives CDR1 GTSNPN, CDR2 SVGIG (reference sequence). Trimming cost V 1 base and J 4 bases; bases outside gene matches: 8. The CDR3 consists of 15 residues.

The chain combines TRBV29-1 with TRBJ1-4; D is perhaps TRBD1 (5 bases). This CDR3 has 11 residues. Germline CDR1 and CDR2: SQVTM and ANQGSEA. V shed 4 bases and J shed 7 bases, with 7 bases lying between them. In DNA form, the CDR3 reads TGCAGCGTTGCAGGGCCTGAAAAACTGTTTTTT. It specifies CSVAGPEKLFF.

The chain has TRBV19 and TRBJ1-5; 9 positions match TRBD1. Germline CDR1 reads LNHDA; CDR2 reads SQIVND (reference sequence). V dropped 6 bases and J dropped 6; count of bases not matched to a gene: 9. This CDR3 has 15 residues. CDR3 DNA: TGTGCCAGTAGCCTCGGGACAGGGTTTGGTCAGCCCCAGCATTTT. Translated: CASSLGTGFGQPQHF.

The J gene is TRBJ2-5, the V gene TRBV6-5; TRBD2 might be the D (6 bases). CDR3 length: 15 residues. Trimming stripped 2 bases from V and 3 bases from J, with 13 bases between. CDR1 is MNHEY and CDR2 is SVGAGI in the germline V gene. The CDR3 bases are TGTGCCAGCAGTTACGGGGACTCCGGGAAAGAGACCCAGTACTTC. It encodes CASSYGDSGKETQYF.

CDR3 bases: TGCGCCAGCAGCCAGGTTACTAGCGGGGAAGAGACCCAGTACTTC. It is translated as CASSQVTSGEETQYF. The J gene is TRBJ2-5, the V gene TRBV5-1, with 10 bases lining up with TRBD2. The CDR3 length is 15 residues. CDR1 SGHRS and CDR2 YFSETQ come from the germline V gene. Losses at the gene ends were 4 bases for V and 3 bases for J; bases not matched to a gene: 6. Filled out from reference TRBV5-1 and TRBJ2-5, the complete variable domain reads KAGVTQTPRYLIKTRGQQVTLSCSPISGHRSVSWYQQTPGQGLQFLFEYFSETQRNKGNFPGRFSGRQFSNSRSEMNVSTLELGDSALYLCASSQVTSGEETQYFGPGTRLLVL.

The chain's CDR3 is CASSSMAGTEAFF. The CDR3 DNA sequence: TGTGCCAGCAGCTCGATGGCGGGTACTGAAGCTTTCTTT. This chain connects TRBV7-8 to TRBJ1-1; D remains ambiguous. The CDR3 has 13 residues. Trimming took off 4 bases at V and 5 bases at J, with 11 bases between the two ends. CDR1 SGHVS and CDR2 FQNEAQ come from the germline V gene.

The chain has TRBV28 and TRBJ2-1; a weak D match, TRBD2 (6 bases). CDR1 MDHEN and CDR2 SYDVKM come from the germline V gene. V gave up 5 bases and J gave up 4 bases, with 12 bases separating them. The CDR3 runs 14 residues. The CDR3 loop reads CASSATSIYNEQFF. CDR3 DNA sequence: TGTGCCAGCAGTGCCACTAGCATATACAATGAGCAGTTCTTC.

This chain uses TRBV7-2 with TRBJ2-7; 9 bases line up with TRBD2. V shed 4 bases and J 6 bases; nucleotides not matched to a gene: 10. Germline-derived CDR1 and CDR2 are SGHTA and FQGNSA. This CDR3 comprises 15 residues. The CDR3 region is CASSSEVAGVGEQYF. DNA for the CDR3: TGTGCCAGCAGCTCCGAGGTAGCGGGAGTTGGCGAGCAGTACTTC.

The chain uses TRBV7-2 and TRBJ2-7, with 7 bases that match TRBD1. Trimming at V came to 5 bases and at J to 0 bases, leaving 10 bases not matched to a gene. CDR3 length equals 16 residues. Germline loops: CDR1 SGHTA, CDR2 FQGNSA. This CDR3 is CASSVAGGWSSYEQYF. CDR3 DNA sequence: TGTGCCAGCAGCGTGGCAGGGGGATGGAGCTCCTACGAGCAGTACTTC.

This chain joins TRBV28 and TRBJ1-5; tentatively, D is TRBD1 (6 bases). V lost 5 bases and J 0 bases, leaving 11 bases between the germline ends. CDR3 size: 15 residues. Germline V gene lookup returns CDR1 MDHEN and CDR2 SYDVKM. Written as DNA, the CDR3 is TGTGCCAGCAGTGGCGGGGGCTCTAGCAATCAGCCCCAGCATTTT. Protein sequence: CASSGGGSSNQPQHF. The full variable domain, with the rest looked up from reference TRBV28 and TRBJ1-5, is DVKVTQSSRYLVKRTGEKVFLECVQDMDHENMFWYRQDPGLGLRLIYFSYDVKMKEKGDIPEGYSVSREKKERFSLILESASTNQTSMYLCASSGGGSSNQPQHFGDGTRLSIL.

This chain joins TRBV6-5 and TRBJ1-4, with D unclear. The germline V gene has CDR1 MNHEY and CDR2 SVGAGI. The CDR3 spans 13 residues. The ends were cut back, 2 bases at V and 6 bases at J, with 7 bases in the middle. The chain's CDR3 is CASSYRRDEKLFF. The CDR3 nucleotides read TGTGCCAGCAGTTACCGACGGGATGAAAAACTGTTTTTT.

The gene calls are TRBV7-2 and TRBJ1-6, with a weak D call TRBD1 (6 bases). CDR3 size: 14 residues. CDR1 is SGHTA, CDR2 FQGNSA, per germline. V lost 5 bases and J 9 bases, leaving 14 bases between the germline ends. The CDR3 nucleotides are TGTGCCAGCAGCAACCAGGGGAGCGGTTCACCCCTCCACTTT. Protein product: CASSNQGSGSPLHF.

This clone was picked up a small number of times. The J gene is TRBJ1-1, the V gene TRBV30, with no clear D. CDR1 and CDR2 (germline): GTSNPN, SVGIG (reference sequence). V was shortened by 2 bases and J by 6 bases, with 19 bases between the two germline ends. The CDR3 consists of 15 residues. In nucleotides, the CDR3 is TGTGCCTGGAGTTTGATTGCGGGCGGGGAAGCTGAAGCTTTCTTT. As protein: CAWSLIAGGEAEAFF. The entire variable domain, with the rest obtained from reference TRBV30 and TRBJ1-1, is as follows: SQTIHQWPATLVQPVGSPLSLECTVEGTSNPNLYWYRQAAGRGLQLLFYSVGIGQISSEVPQNLSASRPQDRQFILSSKKLLLSDSGFYLCAWSLIAGGEAEAFFGQGTRLTVV.

The rearrangement joins TRBV4-3 to TRBJ2-1; the match to TRBD2 covers 12 bases. V dropped 2 bases and J dropped 4; count of bases not matched to a gene: 3. The CDR3 extends over 16 amino acids. Germline loops: CDR1 LGHNA, CDR2 YSLEER. The CDR3, as DNA: TGCGCCAGCAGCCAAAGACTAGCGGGAGATTACAATGAGCAGTTCTTC. Translation: CASSQRLAGDYNEQFF.

The genes are TRBV4-1 and TRBJ1-1; D unclear. This CDR3 contains 14 residues. V lost 0 bases to trimming and J lost 7 bases, with 12 bases between them. Germline CDR1 reads MGHRA; CDR2 reads YSYEKL. For the CDR3, the DNA is TGCGCCAGCAGCCAAGATCCGAGACACAATGAAGCTTTCTTT. Protein product: CASSQDPRHNEAFF.

In this sample, this clone turned up once. CDR3 nucleotide sequence: TGTGCCAGCAGCTCTTCGGGAAGGAGAGAGACCCAGTACTTC. It is translated as CASSSSGRRETQYF. The chain employs TRBV27 and TRBJ2-5; possible D gene TRBD2, 5 bases. Trimming took off 6 bases at V and 4 bases at J, with 15 bases between the two ends. This CDR3 region has 14 residues. Germline-derived CDR1 and CDR2 are MNHEY and SMNVEV (reference sequence).

DNA for the CDR3: TGTGCCAGCAGCCAAGGTAGAGGAGTGGGTAAGCGGTTCTTC. It is translated as CASSQGRGVGKRFF. This rearrangement joins TRBV14 to TRBJ2-1; the D is unclear. The V end was cut by 1 base, the J end by 15 bases, with 19 bases between. The V gene's germline CDR1 is SGHDN and CDR2 FVKESK. The CDR3 loop spans 14 amino acids.

This clone was seen only a few times. The chain carries TRBV29-1 and TRBJ1-1, with a tentative D call TRBD1 (6 bases). The CDR3 loop spans 12 amino acids. Germline V gives CDR1 SQVTM, CDR2 ANQGSEA. V dropped 7 bases and J dropped 8 bases, with 17 bases sitting between them. CDR3 nucleotides: TGCAGCGCTCTGGACAGCAAAAGAGAAGCTTTCTTT. Translated, it gives CSALDSKREAFF.

This clone is a singleton in its sample. The V call is TRBV13, the J call TRBJ2-7, with 9 bases aligning to TRBD1. CDR3 length: 22 amino acids. With V trimmed by 4 bases and J by 5 bases, 30 bases remained unmatched. CDR1 and CDR2 from the germline V gene are PRHDT and FYEKMQ (reference sequence). CDR3 nucleotide sequence: TGTGCCAGCAGCTCCACCTTGGGGGGTCCGGGACAGGGAGTTCGGAGTCCACACGAGCAGTACTTC. Its translation: CASSSTLGGPGQGVRSPHEQYF.

The V call is TRBV9, the J call TRBJ1-4; TRBD1 matches 7 bases. This CDR3 region has 15 residues. Per germline, CDR1 SGDLS and CDR2 YYNGEE. V shed 4 bases and J 7 bases; nucleotides not matched to a gene: 10. The CDR3 bases are TGTGCCAGCAGCCTGAGGGGACAGTCCGTTGAAAAACTGTTTTTT. Translation gives CASSLRGQSVEKLFF. Together with reference TRBV9 and TRBJ1-4, the CDR3 gives the full variable domain: DSGVTQTPKHLITATGQRVTLRCSPRSGDLSVYWYQQSLDQGLQFLIQYYNGEERAKGNILERFSAQQFPDLHSELNLSSLELGDSALYFCASSLRGQSVEKLFFGSGTQLSVL.